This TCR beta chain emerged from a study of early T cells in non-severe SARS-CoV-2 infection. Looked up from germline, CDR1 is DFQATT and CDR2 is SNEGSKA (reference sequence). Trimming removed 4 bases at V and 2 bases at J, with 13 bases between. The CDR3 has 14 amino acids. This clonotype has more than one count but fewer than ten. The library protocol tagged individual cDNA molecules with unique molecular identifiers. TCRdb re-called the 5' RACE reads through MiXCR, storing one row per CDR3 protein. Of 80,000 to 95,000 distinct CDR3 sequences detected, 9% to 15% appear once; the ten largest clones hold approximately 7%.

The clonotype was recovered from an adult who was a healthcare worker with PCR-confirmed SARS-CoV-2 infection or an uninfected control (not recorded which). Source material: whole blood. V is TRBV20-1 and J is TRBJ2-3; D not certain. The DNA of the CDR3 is TGCAGTGCTACCTCCGGACGGATCACAGATACGCAGTATTTT. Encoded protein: CSATSGRITDTQYF.